This passage covers 15 T cell receptor beta chains from one sample sequenced in a study of T-cell reconstitution after alpha-beta-depleted transplantation in children (dated by TCRdb to between 2015 and 2016). Library preparation used PCR. Data came from an Illumina HiSeq 2500. TCR library preparation used molecular barcoding, with unique molecular identifiers applied to normalize quantification of the TCRbeta repertoire. The public reads were reanalyzed by TCRdb: fastp trimming at Q25, MiXCR alignment, in-frame beta chains only. Rows with a matching CDR3 protein are joined into one entry that keeps the most common DNA and genes. The sample records 200,000 or so distinct CDR3 sequences, roughly 9.1% of which are singletons. 35% of the sample belongs to the ten largest clones. Per the publication, the treatment or condition label means: allogeneic hematopoietic cell transplantation with graft depleted of TCRalphabeta T cells and CD19 B cells.

The material sequenced was PBMCs, mostly from graft donor cells, taken 360 days after TCRalphabeta/CD19-depleted stem cell transplant. Every receptor here comes from a male patient between 2 and 10 years old who had a stem cell transplant for acute myeloid leukemia, so the T cells may come from the graft donor.

The gene calls are TRBV5-1 and TRBJ1-5; maybe TRBD1 (5 bases). The V end lost 0 bases, the J end lost 7 bases, and 11 bases lay between the germline ends. The CDR3 is 14 amino acids. Germline V CDR1 and CDR2: SGHRS, YFSETQ. In nucleotides, the CDR3 is TGCGCCAGCAGCTTGGAACAGGCTGGCCAGCCCCAGCATTTT. Amino acids: CASSLEQAGQPQHF.

This clonotype has more than one count but fewer than ten. This chain joins TRBV29-1 and TRBJ2-7; D gene ambiguous. V lost 3 bases, J lost 0 bases, and 12 bases lay in between. Germline CDR1 and CDR2: SQVTM and ANQGSEA. The CDR3 has 14 residues. The CDR3 sequence is CSVDNKGSSYEQYF. CDR3 in DNA: TGCAGCGTTGATAACAAGGGCTCCTCCTACGAGCAGTACTTC.

The V and J genes are TRBV12-3 or TRBV12-4 and TRBJ1-1, with D possibly matching TRBD1 (6 bases). Trimming left V 2 bases short and J 4 bases short, with 23 bases between. The CDR3 loop spans 18 amino acids. In DNA form, the CDR3 reads TGTGCCAGCAGTTTAAGGCTGGGAGGACAGCGATGGGGCACTGAAGCTTTCTTT. Its protein product is CASSLRLGGQRWGTEAFF.

This chain uses TRBV20-1 with TRBJ2-1; D gene ambiguous. Germline V lookup: CDR1 DFQATT, CDR2 SNEGSKA (reference sequence). Trimming took off 3 bases at V and 9 bases at J, with 9 bases between the two ends. The CDR3 has 11 amino acids. In DNA form, the CDR3 reads TGCAGTGCTAGGCATGGGTTTGAGCAGTTCTTC. Amino acids: CSARHGFEQFF.

This clonotype was seen a few times. V and J are TRBV7-3 and TRBJ2-3; 7 bases agree with TRBD2. Per germline, CDR1 SGHTA and CDR2 FQGTGA. The junction had 7 bases not matched to a gene; V was cut back by 2 bases and J by 5 bases. This CDR3 is built from 15 residues. The CDR3 DNA reads as TGTGCCAGCAGCTTATCGGGCGGGAGTGGAGATACGCAGTATTTT. The encoded protein is CASSLSGGSGDTQYF.

Worth noting for this clonotype: The junction departs from germline at one end; a sequencing error may be responsible. The V gene is TRBV15, the J gene TRBJ1-4; the D is unclear. The CDR3 spans 15 residues. CDR1 LNHNV and CDR2 YYDKDF come from the germline V gene (reference sequence). CDR3 residues: CATGRRTATNEKLFF. DNA for the CDR3: TGTGCCACCGGCAGACGAACCGCAACTAATGAAAAACTGTTTTTT.

This clonotype was counted many times. This chain links TRBV12-3 or TRBV12-4 with TRBJ2-4; 10 positions match TRBD1. The CDR3 is 14 residues long. With 5 bases clipped from V and 5 bases from J, the junction kept 3 bases outside the gene matches. This CDR3 is CASSPGTGENIQYF. The DNA of the CDR3 is TGTGCCAGCAGTCCCGGGACAGGGGAAAACATTCAGTACTTC.

There are a few counts of this clonotype. J is TRBJ2-4 and V is TRBV3-1; D perhaps matches TRBD1 (6 bases). Germline V gene sequence: CDR1 LGHDT, CDR2 YNNKEL (reference sequence). The CDR3 sequence is 19 residues long. Trimming removed 1 base from V and 5 bases from J, with 24 bases in between. CDR3 loop: CASSQGVYRARGDENIQYF. CDR3 bases: TGTGCCAGCAGCCAAGGAGTTTACAGGGCCCGGGGTGACGAAAACATTCAGTACTTC.

This clonotype occurred a few times. The J gene is TRBJ1-6, the V gene TRBV6-1; D is undetermined. The CDR3 sequence is 15 residues long. Germline V gives CDR1 MNHNS, CDR2 SASEGT. Trimming removed 6 bases at V and 0 bases at J, with 9 bases between. Here the CDR3 DNA reads TGTGCCAGCAGGTCAGAGAGCTCCTATAATTCACCCCTCCACTTT. Protein product: CASRSESSYNSPLHF.

The chain recombines TRBV7-2 with TRBJ2-1; 12 bases fit TRBD2. The CDR3 extends over 17 amino acids. Germline V CDR1 and CDR2: SGHTA, FQGNSA. The junction had 4 bases not matched to a gene; V was cut back by 1 base and J by 3 bases. This chain's CDR3 is CASSLVATSGSYNEQFF. The CDR3 nucleotides read TGTGCCAGCAGCTTAGTTGCGACTAGCGGGAGCTACAATGAGCAGTTCTTC.

This clonotype was counted at least ten times. V and J are TRBV20-1 and TRBJ2-2; D possibly uses TRBD1 or TRBD2 (5 bases each). This CDR3 spans 17 amino acids. Between the trimmed V and J ends, which lost 1 base and 0 bases, there was a span of 15 bases. Germline CDR1 reads DFQATT; CDR2 reads SNEGSKA (reference sequence). This chain's CDR3 is CSARGGLRETNTGELFF. The CDR3 region has the DNA TGCAGTGCTAGAGGGGGGTTGAGGGAAACGAACACCGGGGAGCTGTTTTTT.

This clonotype was detected only a few times. The rearrangement links TRBV5-1 to TRBJ2-7; 7 bases fit TRBD2. The germline gives CDR1 SGHRS, CDR2 YFSETQ. This CDR3 region has 14 residues. The V gene end was trimmed by 4 bases and the J gene end by 1 base; junction bases not matched to a gene: 5. This CDR3 reads CASSLKRGSYEQYF. The CDR3 nucleotides are TGCGCCAGCAGCCTTAAGCGGGGTTCCTACGAGCAGTACTTC.

This chain links TRBV20-1 with TRBJ1-1; D is unresolved. The germline V and J ends were trimmed by 6 bases and 0 bases, with 17 bases remaining between them. The germline CDR1 and CDR2 sequences are DFQATT and SNEGSKA (reference sequence). There are 15 residues in the CDR3. CDR3 in DNA: TGCAGTGCGCGACCCCCTCGGGGAATGAACACTGAAGCTTTCTTT. Protein product: CSARPPRGMNTEAFF.

This clonotype was detected only a few times. CDR3 sequence: CASSLREGSYNEQFF. The CDR3 DNA follows: TGCGCCAGCAGCCTCCGGGAGGGATCTTACAATGAGCAGTTCTTC. The chain couples TRBV5-1 to TRBJ2-1; the match to TRBD2 covers 8 bases. CDR1 is SGHRS, CDR2 YFSETQ, per germline. V lost 4 bases to trimming and J lost 4 bases; unmatched junction nucleotides: 7. The CDR3 consists of 15 residues.

This chain connects TRBV4-3 to TRBJ2-2, with a possible D match to TRBD2 (6 bases). Trimming cost V 4 bases and J 5 bases, with 17 bases left between them. Looked up from germline, CDR1 is LGHNA and CDR2 is YSLEER. This CDR3 is built from 16 residues. In nucleotides, the CDR3 is TGCGCCAGCAGCCCCGGGGCGGGAAATACAACCGGGGAGCTGTTTTTT. Encoded protein: CASSPGAGNTTGELFF.